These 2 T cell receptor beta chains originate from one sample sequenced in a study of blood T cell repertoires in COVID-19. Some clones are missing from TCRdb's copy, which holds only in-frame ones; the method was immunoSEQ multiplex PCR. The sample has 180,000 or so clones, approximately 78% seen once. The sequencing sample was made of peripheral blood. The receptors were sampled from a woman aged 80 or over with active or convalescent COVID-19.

In DNA form, the CDR3 reads TGTGCCTGGAGCTTTCCCAACTTGGACACCATATATTTT. Translated: CAWSFPNLDTIYF. The chain is built from TRBV30 and TRBJ1-3, with D unresolved. The CDR3 has 13 residues. The V gene lost 3 bases and the J gene lost 8 bases, with 14 bases spanning the gap. Germline V gene sequence: CDR1 GTSNPN, CDR2 SVGIG (reference sequence).

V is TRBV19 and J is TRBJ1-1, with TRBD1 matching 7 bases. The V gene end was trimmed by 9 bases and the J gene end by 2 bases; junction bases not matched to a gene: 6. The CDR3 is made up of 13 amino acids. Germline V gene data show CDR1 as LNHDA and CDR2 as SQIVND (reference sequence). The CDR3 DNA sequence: TGTGCCAGCCGACAGGGAAGAAACACTGAAGCTTTCTTT. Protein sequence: CASRQGRNTEAFF. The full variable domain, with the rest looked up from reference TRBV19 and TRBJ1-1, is DGGITQSPKYLFRKEGQNVTLSCEQNLNHDAMYWYRQDPGQGLRLIYYSQIVNDFQKGDIAEGYSVSREKKESFPLTVTSAQKNPTAFYLCASRQGRNTEAFFGQGTRLTVV.